Following are 3 T cell receptor beta chains from one sample sequenced in a study of PD-L1 blockade in urothelial cancer listed by TCRdb under 2017. The receptor library was made with the immunoSEQ multiplex PCR assay. TCRdb stores this immuneACCESS table with in-frame sequences only. Part of the clones is absent; in the studies checked, under half of the shortfall reflects unresolved V genes, and no reason is known for the rest. In this sample the table shows about 45,000 clones, 88% of which occur a single time. 13% to 15% of the sample belongs to the ten largest clones. Sequenced material: PBMCs, taken around atezolizumab (anti-PD-L1) treatment. The receptors come from a woman aged 60-75 years with urothelial cancer.

V gene TRBV6-4 combines with J gene TRBJ2-1; 9 bases align to TRBD1. Germline V gene lookup returns CDR1 MRHNA and CDR2 SNTAGT. With V trimmed by 4 bases and J by 4 bases, 2 bases remained unmatched. The CDR3 runs to 14 residues. CDR3 bases: TGTGCCAGCAGTGGGGACAGGGATTACAATGAGCAGTTCTTC. Translating it yields CASSGDRDYNEQFF.

The chain recombines TRBV6-5 with TRBJ1-4; 7 bases align to TRBD1. With 8 bases clipped from V and 5 bases from J, the junction kept 2 bases outside the gene matches. Per germline, CDR1 MNHEY and CDR2 SVGAGI. The CDR3 covers 12 residues. The DNA for the CDR3 is TGTGCCAGCCGGACAGGAAATGAAAAACTGTTTTTT. Translating gives CASRTGNEKLFF.

The chain joins TRBV7-9 to TRBJ1-5; D is uncertain. CDR1 and CDR2 from the germline V gene are SEHNR and FQNEAQ (reference sequence). V lost 3 bases and J lost 9, with 6 bases in between. CDR3 length: 11 residues. The CDR3 DNA reads as TGTGCCAGCAGCTTGGGAGGGCCCCAGCATTTT. Residues: CASSLGGPQHF.